Below, one TCR beta chain is given with its context. Its antigen is as yet unknown. Germline values: CDR1 SGHTA, CDR2 FQGNSA. The CDR3 is 13 residues long. V shed 3 bases and J shed 0 bases, with 2 bases lying between them. This sample is part of a study of Ad26.COV2.S vaccination and SARS-CoV-2 variants. Study outcomes and limitations: Reported findings describe substantial breadth in spike-specific CD8+ and CD4+ T cell responses following vaccination.

The assay was immunoSEQ multiplex PCR, and TCRdb's table has in-frame clones only and misses some. The table records roughly 100,000 clones, about 78% of them present only once. The chain uses TRBV7-2 and TRBJ2-2, with D uncertain. The clonotype was recovered from a human donor who had recovered from COVID-19. The material was peripheral blood, obtained after recovery from COVID-19. CDR3 sequence (DNA): TGTGCCAGCAGCTTCCCGAACACCGGGGAGCTGTTTTTT. It encodes CASSFPNTGELFF.